This T cell receptor (beta chain) was recovered during a study of CD8 T cells in Susac syndrome. The CDR3 is 16 amino acids. The germline CDR1 and CDR2 sequences are DFQATT and SNEGSKA (reference sequence). Trimming cost V 6 bases and J 6 bases, with 25 bases left between them. Sequencing of TCR beta was undertaken in CD8+ and CD4+ T cells derived from blood. Multiple sclerosis controls were treatment-naive patients with stable or active relapsing-remitting disease. Reverse transcription of about 0.45 to 1 ug RNA used random hexamers. Amplification of TCR beta CDR3 was carried out by immunoSEQ multiplex PCR, which covered 54 Vbeta and 13 Jbeta segments. TCRdb re-called the immunoSEQ multiplex PCR reads with MiXCR, one entry per CDR3 protein. The table has 250,000 to 300,000 distinct CDR3 sequences, around 83% seen once.

V usage is TRBV20-1 and J usage is TRBJ2-3; either TRBD1 or TRBD2 may supply D (5 bases each). The sample comprised CD8+ T cells from PBMCs. The TCR sequence derives from a human donor with multiple sclerosis. CDR3 in amino acids: CSANTRGDPDHDTQYF. The CDR3 nucleotides are TGCAGTGCCAATACCCGAGGGGACCCAGACCACGATACGCAGTATTTT.